These 2 T cell receptor beta chains came from one sample sequenced in a study of post-analysis software for immune sequencing data. Study conclusions and caveats: TRBV5-6, TRBV5-1 and TRBV20-1 were among about 5 TRBV segments more frequent in patients than controls.

Tagging with unique molecular identifiers was a feature of the TCR beta cDNA libraries. MiXCR, run by TCRdb on the PCR reads, gives a single entry per CDR3 protein. The sample lists hundreds of thousands of distinct CDR3 sequences, 25% to 30% seen once, with roughly 0.53% in the top ten. For these receptors, no antigen is known. Specimen: blood. Receptor source: a girl between 5 and 17 years old with multiple sclerosis.

As to this clonotype: At one end, the junction sequence differs from germline, possibly due to a read error. The J gene is TRBJ2-7, the V gene TRBV28; 10 bases are a match to TRBD2. The CDR3 covers 16 residues. The germline gives CDR1 MDHEN, CDR2 SYDVKM. The CDR3 spells CASSFSLAGETYGQYF. The CDR3 DNA reads TGTGCCAGCAGTTTTTCGCTAGCGGGAGAGACGTACGGGCAGTACTTC. Variable domain in full (rest from reference TRBV28 and TRBJ2-7): DVKVTQSSRYLVKRTGEKVFLECVQDMDHENMFWYRQDPGLGLRLIYFSYDVKMKEKGDIPEGYSVSREKKERFSLILESASTNQTSMYLCASSFSLAGETYGQYFGPGTRLTVT.

The gene calls are TRBV15 and TRBJ1-5; D gene uncertain. V lost 3 bases and J lost 9, with 18 bases in between. Germline V gives CDR1 LNHNV, CDR2 YYDKDF (reference sequence). The CDR3 sequence is 15 residues long. The CDR3 bases are TGTGCCACCAGCAGGCCCGGGCCCTCTATTCGGCCCCAGCATTTT. Translated: CATSRPGPSIRPQHF.